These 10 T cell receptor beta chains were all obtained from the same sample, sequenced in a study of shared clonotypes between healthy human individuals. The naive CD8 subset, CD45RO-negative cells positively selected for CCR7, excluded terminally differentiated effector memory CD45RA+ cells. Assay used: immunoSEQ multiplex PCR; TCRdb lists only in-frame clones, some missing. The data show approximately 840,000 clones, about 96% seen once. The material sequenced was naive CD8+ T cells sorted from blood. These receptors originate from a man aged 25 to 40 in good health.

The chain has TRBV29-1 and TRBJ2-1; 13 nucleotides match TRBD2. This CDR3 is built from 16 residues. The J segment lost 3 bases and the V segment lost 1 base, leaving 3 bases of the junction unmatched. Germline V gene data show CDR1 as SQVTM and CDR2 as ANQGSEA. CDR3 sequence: CSVEGTSGRDYNEQFF. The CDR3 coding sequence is TGCAGCGTTGAAGGGACTAGCGGGAGAGACTACAATGAGCAGTTCTTC.

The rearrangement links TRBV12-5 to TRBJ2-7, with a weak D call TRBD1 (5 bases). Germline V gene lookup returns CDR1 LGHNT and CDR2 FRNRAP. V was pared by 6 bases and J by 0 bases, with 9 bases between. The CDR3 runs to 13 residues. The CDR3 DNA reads TGTGCTAGTGGAGGGGTCTACTCCTACGAGCAGTACTTC. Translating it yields CASGGVYSYEQYF.

CDR3 nucleotide sequence: TGTGCCAGCAGCGTAGGGCACAGCTCCTACGAGCAGTACTTC. Protein product: CASSVGHSSYEQYF. The V and J genes are TRBV9 and TRBJ2-7; D unclear. This CDR3 has 14 residues. Germline values: CDR1 SGDLS, CDR2 YYNGEE. The V and J ends lost 0 bases and 0 bases respectively, with 7 bases between them.

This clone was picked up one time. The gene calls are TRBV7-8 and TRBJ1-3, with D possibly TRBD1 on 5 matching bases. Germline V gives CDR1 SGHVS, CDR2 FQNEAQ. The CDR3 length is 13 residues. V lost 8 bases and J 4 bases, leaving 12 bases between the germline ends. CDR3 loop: CASGGGVGNTIYF. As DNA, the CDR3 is TGTGCCAGCGGCGGAGGGGTGGGAAACACCATATATTTT.

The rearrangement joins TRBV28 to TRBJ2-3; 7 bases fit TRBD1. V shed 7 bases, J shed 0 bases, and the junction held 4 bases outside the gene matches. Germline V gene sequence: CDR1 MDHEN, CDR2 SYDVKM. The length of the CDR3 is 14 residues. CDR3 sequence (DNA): TGTGCCAGCACCGGGACAGATAGCACAGATACGCAGTATTTT. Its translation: CASTGTDSTDTQYF.

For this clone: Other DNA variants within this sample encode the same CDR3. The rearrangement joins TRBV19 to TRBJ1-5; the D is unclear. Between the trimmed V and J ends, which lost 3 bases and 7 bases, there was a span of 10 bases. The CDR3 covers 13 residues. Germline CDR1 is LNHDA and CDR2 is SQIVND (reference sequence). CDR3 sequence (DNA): TGTGCCAGTAGTATTGGCCCAGGCCAGCCCCAGCATTTT. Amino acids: CASSIGPGQPQHF.

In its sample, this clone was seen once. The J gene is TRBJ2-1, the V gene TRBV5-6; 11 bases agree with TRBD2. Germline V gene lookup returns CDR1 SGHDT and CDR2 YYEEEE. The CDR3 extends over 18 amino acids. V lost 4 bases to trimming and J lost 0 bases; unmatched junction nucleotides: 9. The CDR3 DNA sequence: TGTGCCAGCAGCCTACAGACTAGCGGGATGAGCTCCTACAATGAGCAGTTCTTC. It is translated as CASSLQTSGMSSYNEQFF.

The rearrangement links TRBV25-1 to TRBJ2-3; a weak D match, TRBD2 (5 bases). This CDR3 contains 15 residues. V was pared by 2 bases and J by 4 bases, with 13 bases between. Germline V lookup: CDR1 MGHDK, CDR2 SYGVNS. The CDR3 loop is CASSENFGLADTQYF. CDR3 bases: TGTGCCAGCAGTGAAAATTTCGGACTGGCAGATACGCAGTATTTT.

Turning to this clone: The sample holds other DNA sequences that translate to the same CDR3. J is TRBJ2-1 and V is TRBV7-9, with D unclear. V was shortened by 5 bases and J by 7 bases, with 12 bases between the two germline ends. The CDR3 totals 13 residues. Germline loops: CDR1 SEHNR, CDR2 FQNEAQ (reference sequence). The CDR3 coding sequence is TGTGCCAGCAGCCCCAGAGGCGGTAATGAGCAGTTCTTC. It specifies CASSPRGGNEQFF.

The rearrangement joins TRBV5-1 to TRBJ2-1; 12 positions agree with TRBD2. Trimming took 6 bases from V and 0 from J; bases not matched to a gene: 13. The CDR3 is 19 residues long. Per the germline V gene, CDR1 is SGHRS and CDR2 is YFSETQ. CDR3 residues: CASTGSGTSGQSSYNEQFF. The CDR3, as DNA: TGCGCCAGCACGGGATCCGGGACTAGCGGGCAAAGCTCCTACAATGAGCAGTTCTTC.